The source of this T cell receptor (beta chain) is a study of beta chain features in type 1 diabetes. Study-level points and caveats: Researchers report that Type 1 diabetes patients had moderately but significantly shorter TCRB CDR3s across all four CD4+ subsets. The naive, central memory and Treg TCRB repertoires showed an apparent similarity that was greater among patients than among healthy donors.

On this clone itself: Its antigen is not known.

The germline V and J ends were trimmed by 1 base and 5 bases, with 8 bases remaining between them. Germline values: CDR1 SGHAT, CDR2 FQDESV (reference sequence). The CDR3 runs 13 residues. Expressed TCRB transcripts were sequenced because the isolated RNA had all been reverse transcribed beforehand. Repertoires were generated with immunoSEQ multiplex PCR, while TCRdb's copy carries only in-frame clones and drops some. Of tens of thousands of clones detected, approximately 64% appear once; the ten largest clones hold about 2.4%. The chain links TRBV11-1 to TRBJ2-5; D gene ambiguous. The sample taken for sequencing was Tregs from blood. The sequence came from a woman in her 30s with type 1 diabetes. CDR3 sequence: CASSLEARETQYF. The CDR3, as DNA: TGTGCCAGCAGCTTAGAGGCCAGGGAGACCCAGTACTTC.